This T cell receptor (beta chain) was sequenced for a study of blood T cell repertoires in COVID-19. Per germline, CDR1 SGHRS and CDR2 YFSETQ. Trimming removed 4 bases from V and 5 bases from J; junction bases left unmatched: 8. The CDR3 is 15 residues long. Sequencing used immunoSEQ multiplex PCR; TCRdb keeps in-frame clones, though not all of them. This table holds tens of thousands of clones, nearly 80% found once. The receptor comes from a man between 65 and 85 years old with COVID-19, enrolled during active disease. The chain has TRBV5-1 and TRBJ1-4, with TRBD1 matching 7 bases. Sequenced material: peripheral blood. The CDR3 DNA is TGCGCCAGCAGCCCCAGGACAGGTTCAAATGAAAAACTGTTTTTT. This translates into CASSPRTGSNEKLFF.